The 18 T cell receptor beta chains below all came from one sample that was sequenced in a study of shared clonotypes between healthy human individuals. Generated by immunoSEQ multiplex PCR, the TCRdb table keeps only in-frame clones and is missing some. The data show around 1.6 million clones, with approximately 98% seen just once and about 0.4% held by the top ten. Sequenced input: naive CD4+ T cells sorted from blood. Noted subset: CD45RA+ positively selected. These TCRs come from a man aged 30 to 39 in good health.

With regard to this clone: The same CDR3 also results from other DNA sequences found in this sample. The chain is built from TRBV15 and TRBJ2-1, with 9 positions matching TRBD2. This CDR3 has 16 amino acids. Germline CDR1 LNHNV, CDR2 YYDKDF (reference sequence). After removal of 0 bases from V and 7 bases from J, the junction contained 7 bases not matched to a gene. The DNA of the CDR3 is TGTGCCACCAGCAGAGACTTAGCGGGAGTAGGTAATGAGCAGTTCTTC. Residues: CATSRDLAGVGNEQFF.

The chain has TRBV5-4 and TRBJ2-7; 7 bases match TRBD1. The V and J ends lost 2 bases and 3 bases, in that order; junction bases with no gene match: 8. CDR1 is SGHNT and CDR2 is YYREEE in the germline V gene (reference sequence). The CDR3 covers 15 residues. The DNA for the CDR3 is TGTGCCAGCAGCTTTGGGACAGACATTTTCTACGAGCAGTACTTC. Translated, it gives CASSFGTDIFYEQYF.

V gene TRBV9 combines with J gene TRBJ2-5; TRBD1 aligns across 8 bases. Germline V gives CDR1 SGDLS, CDR2 YYNGEE. The CDR3 totals 15 residues. Trimming at V came to 0 bases and at J to 5 bases, leaving 6 bases not matched to a gene. CDR3 DNA: TGTGCCAGCAGCGTAGGGTGGACAGGGCTGGAGACCCAGTACTTC. As protein: CASSVGWTGLETQYF.

This clone was counted once. This chain links TRBV11-1 with TRBJ2-3; TRBD2 agrees at 12 bases. This CDR3 has 19 amino acids. The trim removed 0 bases at V and 3 bases at J, leaving 10 bases unmatched. CDR1 and CDR2 from the germline V gene are SGHAT and FQDESV (reference sequence). The CDR3 is CASSLAALAGGGKTDTQYF. In DNA, the CDR3 is TGTGCCAGCAGCTTAGCAGCACTAGCGGGAGGAGGTAAAACAGATACGCAGTATTTT.

This clone has only one observation. This chain joins TRBV18 and TRBJ1-1; D remains unclear. Germline lookup yields CDR1 KGHSH and CDR2 LQKENI. The V and J ends lost 4 bases and 6 bases respectively, with 12 bases between them. This CDR3 has 13 residues. Here the CDR3 DNA reads TGTGCCAGCTCACTCGGAATTTTAGCTGAAGCTTTCTTT. It codes for CASSLGILAEAFF.

The chain couples TRBV11-2 to TRBJ2-1, with 9 bases identical to TRBD2. Losses at the gene ends were 1 base for V and 4 bases for J; bases not matched to a gene: 8. The CDR3 contains 17 residues. From germline, CDR1 is SGHAT and CDR2 FQNNGV. The CDR3 loop is CASSLVSAGGKYNEQFF. The DNA of the CDR3 is TGTGCCAGCAGCTTAGTCTCGGCGGGAGGGAAGTACAATGAGCAGTTCTTC.

The chain uses TRBV4-1 and TRBJ1-1; D possibly corresponds to TRBD1 (5 bases). The CDR3 runs 15 residues. Trimming stripped 4 bases from V and 2 bases from J, with 14 bases between. From germline, CDR1 is MGHRA and CDR2 YSYEKL. This CDR3 is CASSRRDSFNTEAFF. The CDR3 DNA sequence: TGCGCCAGCAGCCGCCGGGACTCCTTTAACACTGAAGCTTTCTTT.

V usage is TRBV6-1 and J usage is TRBJ1-2, with 8 bases lining up with TRBD1. The germline gives CDR1 MNHNS, CDR2 SASEGT. The CDR3 length is 14 residues. V was pared by 2 bases and J by 4 bases, with 3 bases of the junction left unmatched. DNA of the CDR3: TGTGCCAGCAGTGAAAACACAGGGGGCTATGGCTACACCTTC. Its protein product is CASSENTGGYGYTF.

V and J are TRBV30 and TRBJ2-3, with D perhaps TRBD1 (6 bases). CDR1 GTSNPN and CDR2 SVGIG come from the germline V gene (reference sequence). The V end lost 5 bases, the J end lost 1 base, and 10 bases lay between the germline ends. This CDR3 has 13 amino acids. The CDR3 DNA reads TGTGCCTGGGGCAGGGGAGGCACAGATACGCAGTATTTT. Translation: CAWGRGGTDTQYF.

The chain employs TRBV10-3 and TRBJ2-3, with 8 bases aligning to TRBD2. The CDR3 has 14 residues. The V and J ends lost 11 bases and 0 bases, in that order; junction bases with no gene match: 7. The V gene's germline CDR1 is ENHRY and CDR2 SYGVKD. Written as DNA, the CDR3 is TGTGCCGCCACTAGCGGCCCGAGCACAGATACGCAGTATTTT. Translation: CAATSGPSTDTQYF.

The chain carries TRBV30 and TRBJ2-6; D unresolved. V lost 0 bases, J lost 4 bases, and 10 bases lay in between. This CDR3 has 15 amino acids. Per germline, CDR1 GTSNPN and CDR2 SVGIG (reference sequence). The CDR3, as DNA: TGTGCCTGGAGTGTACTACTCGGAGGGGCCAACGTCCTGACTTTC. Its translation: CAWSVLLGGANVLTF.

The V gene is TRBV2, the J gene TRBJ2-2; 9 bases are a match to TRBD2. Germline V gives CDR1 SNHLY, CDR2 FYNNEI. CDR3 length: 15 residues. The junction had 7 bases not matched to a gene; V was cut back by 4 bases and J by 7 bases. CDR3 region: CASSVAGTSFGELFF. The CDR3 DNA reads TGTGCCAGCAGTGTAGCTGGGACTAGCTTCGGGGAGCTGTTTTTT.

The chain couples TRBV5-5 to TRBJ1-5; D ambiguous. Germline V lookup: CDR1 SGHKS, CDR2 YYEKEE (reference sequence). V gave up 0 bases and J gave up 4 bases, with 11 bases separating them. CDR3 length equals 15 residues. The CDR3 nucleotides are TGTGCCAGCAGCTTGGTCCTCTCAGTTAATCAGCCCCAGCATTTT. This sequence encodes CASSLVLSVNQPQHF.

J is TRBJ2-7 and V is TRBV10-1; D is ambiguous. The V end lost 2 bases, the J end lost 4 bases, and 3 bases lay between the germline ends. Germline CDR1 reads WNHNN; CDR2 reads SYGVQD (reference sequence). The CDR3 loop spans 11 amino acids. CDR3 region: CASSELYEQYF. The DNA for the CDR3 is TGCGCCAGCAGTGAGCTTTACGAGCAGTACTTC.

This sequence joins TRBV6-1 and TRBJ2-7, with D tentatively TRBD2 (5 bases). Trimming took off 2 bases at V and 3 bases at J, with 17 bases between the two ends. The CDR3 consists of 16 residues. CDR1 is MNHNS, CDR2 SASEGT, per germline. CDR3 nucleotides: TGTGCCAGCAGTGAATCACGGATCGGCGGACTCTACGAGCAGTACTTC. This translates into CASSESRIGGLYEQYF.

The gene calls are TRBV7-2 and TRBJ2-3; 7 bases line up with TRBD1. Germline V gives CDR1 SGHTA, CDR2 FQGNSA. This CDR3 is 14 amino acids long. J was trimmed by 2 bases and V by 6 bases; bases with no gene match: 5. The CDR3, as DNA: TGTGCCAGCAGTAACACAGGGGCCACAGATACGCAGTATTTT. It yields the protein CASSNTGATDTQYF.

The rearrangement uses TRBV29-1 and TRBJ1-1, with a tentative D call TRBD1 (6 bases). Germline CDR1 SQVTM, CDR2 ANQGSEA. The CDR3 length is 14 residues. The ends were cut back, 4 bases at V and 3 bases at J, with 15 bases in the middle. The CDR3 spells CSVAHRVTDTEAFF. As DNA, the CDR3 is TGCAGCGTTGCCCACAGGGTGACGGACACTGAAGCTTTCTTT.

In its sample, this clone was seen once. This chain joins TRBV27 and TRBJ2-1; 10 bases fit TRBD2. Germline V gives CDR1 MNHEY, CDR2 SMNVEV (reference sequence). J was trimmed by 4 bases and V by 5 bases; bases with no gene match: 5. This CDR3 comprises 15 residues. The CDR3 DNA is TGTGCCAGCAGTCGGACTAGCGGAACTTACAATGAGCAGTTCTTC. Protein product: CASSRTSGTYNEQFF.